The 32 T cell receptor beta chains below all came from one sample that was sequenced in a study of cytomegalovirus exposure and HLA in healthy donors. Measured with immunoSEQ multiplex PCR; TCRdb has only the in-frame clones, and not every one. The sample contains 57,000 or so clones, 75% to 95% of which appear only once. The specimen was PBMCs. Receptor source: a woman aged 25 to 39 in good health and CMV-seronegative.

The J gene is TRBJ1-1, the V gene TRBV28, with TRBD1 as a possible D gene (5 bases). This CDR3 comprises 11 residues. Trimming took 7 bases from V and 7 from J, leaving 10 bases between them. Germline CDR1 reads MDHEN; CDR2 reads SYDVKM. The CDR3 reads CASTFRGEAFF. The CDR3 region has the DNA TGTGCCAGCACCTTTAGGGGTGAAGCTTTCTTT.

The rearrangement uses TRBV5-8 and TRBJ2-3; a possible D gene is TRBD1 (6 bases). Germline V gives CDR1 SGHTS, CDR2 YDEGEE. V lost 3 bases, J lost 2 bases, and 13 bases lay in between. The CDR3 consists of 15 residues. The CDR3 bases are TGTGCCAGCAGCTCAAGACAGGTAGTCACAGATACGCAGTATTTT. As protein: CASSSRQVVTDTQYF.

The rearrangement joins TRBV5-4 to TRBJ2-2, with 9 positions matching TRBD2. With 4 bases clipped from V and 1 base from J, the junction kept 2 bases outside the gene matches. Germline V gene data show CDR1 as SGHNT and CDR2 as YYREEE (reference sequence). The CDR3 loop spans 15 amino acids. CDR3 coding DNA: TGTGCCAGCAGCCCGACTAGCGGGAACACCGGGGAGCTGTTTTTT. This encodes CASSPTSGNTGELFF.

The V gene is TRBV4-1, the J gene TRBJ2-3, with TRBD2 identical over 7 bases. This CDR3 region has 17 residues. V dropped 3 bases and J dropped 0; count of bases not matched to a gene: 9. CDR1 and CDR2 from the germline V gene are MGHRA and YSYEKL. CDR3 sequence: CASSHPGRAGSTDTQYF. CDR3 DNA sequence: TGCGCCAGCAGCCACCCCGGGCGAGCGGGAAGCACAGATACGCAGTATTTT.

This sequence joins TRBV7-2 and TRBJ2-3, with D uncertain. The CDR3 spans 12 residues. Trimming took 5 bases from V and 2 from J, leaving 5 bases between them. Germline CDR1 SGHTA, CDR2 FQGNSA. The CDR3, as DNA: TGTGCCAGCAGCCTATACACAGATACGCAGTATTTT. Residues: CASSLYTDTQYF.

The rearrangement uses TRBV25-1 and TRBJ2-5; a possible D gene is TRBD1 (6 bases). The CDR3 sequence is 14 residues long. Germline V gene lookup returns CDR1 MGHDK and CDR2 SYGVNS. V gave up 1 base and J gave up 4 bases, with 10 bases separating them. The CDR3 spells CASSELARGETQYF. In DNA, the CDR3 is TGTGCCAGCAGTGAATTAGCCAGGGGAGAGACCCAGTACTTC.

The chain joins TRBV4-2 to TRBJ2-3; no firm D call. Germline V gene lookup returns CDR1 LGHNA and CDR2 YNFKEQ. V dropped 1 base and J dropped 4 bases, with 12 bases sitting between them. The CDR3 sequence is 15 residues long. CDR3 in amino acids: CASSQGRAPPDTQYF. CDR3 bases: TGTGCCAGCAGCCAAGGTCGAGCTCCACCAGATACGCAGTATTTT.

As DNA, the CDR3 is TGTGCCAGCAGTGAACGGGGGGCATGGGAAAAACTGTTTTTT. Residues: CASSERGAWEKLFF. This sequence joins TRBV6-1 and TRBJ1-4; a weak D match, TRBD1 (6 bases). The germline gives CDR1 MNHNS, CDR2 SASEGT. V was pared by 2 bases and J by 8 bases, with 12 bases between. The CDR3 contains 14 residues.

This clone was detected only once. V is TRBV6-1 and J is TRBJ1-1, with TRBD1 as a possible D gene (6 bases). The CDR3 runs 16 residues. Trimming took off 4 bases at V and 3 bases at J, with 18 bases between the two ends. CDR1 is MNHNS and CDR2 is SASEGT in the germline V gene. DNA for the CDR3: TGTGCCAGCAGTGGCCCCGGTGTGAGGGGGTACACTGAAGCTTTCTTT. It encodes CASSGPGVRGYTEAFF.

The genes are TRBV2 and TRBJ2-3; D perhaps matches TRBD1 (5 bases). Germline V gene data show CDR1 as SNHLY and CDR2 as FYNNEI. CDR3 length: 14 residues. Between the trimmed V and J ends, which lost 7 bases and 4 bases, there was a span of 15 bases. The DNA of the CDR3 is TGTGCCAGCACCCTCGGGCAGGGTGCAGATACGCAGTATTTT. Its protein is CASTLGQGADTQYF.

V gene TRBV28 combines with J gene TRBJ2-1; 8 nucleotides line up with TRBD2. The CDR3 has 13 residues. CDR1 and CDR2 (germline): MDHEN, SYDVKM. Unmatched junction bases numbered 2, after V lost 6 bases and J lost 4 bases. CDR3 in DNA: TGTGCCAGCAGCGCTAGCGGGTACAATGAGCAGTTCTTC. This translates into CASSASGYNEQFF.

This clone was observed a single time. This chain links TRBV27 with TRBJ2-1; D perhaps matches TRBD2 (6 bases). This CDR3 region has 16 residues. V was trimmed by 5 bases and J by 5 bases, leaving 19 bases between them. The germline V gene encodes CDR1 MNHEY and CDR2 SMNVEV (reference sequence). The CDR3 nucleotides are TGTGCCAGCAGTCTCCCGTCTGGCGGGGCTAACAATGAGCAGTTCTTC. Amino acid sequence: CASSLPSGGANNEQFF.

This chain links TRBV21-1 with TRBJ2-5; the D call TRBD1 from the table was never checked on the DNA. TRBV21-1 is a pseudogene. This CDR3 has 13 amino acids. The CDR3 protein is CASNGTLQETQYF. DNA for the CDR3: TGTGCCAGCAACGGGACACTACAAGAGACCCAGTACTTC.

This chain connects TRBV9 to TRBJ2-1; tentatively, D is TRBD1 (5 bases). The germline V gene encodes CDR1 SGDLS and CDR2 YYNGEE. There are 13 residues in the CDR3. The V and J ends lost 3 bases and 8 bases respectively, with 12 bases between them. DNA of the CDR3: TGTGCCAGCAGCGGCAGGACATGGGATGAGCAGTTCTTC. Protein sequence: CASSGRTWDEQFF.

This chain joins TRBV19 and TRBJ2-3, with TRBD1 matching over 10 bases. Unmatched junction bases numbered 15, after V lost 5 bases and J lost 7 bases. The germline CDR1 and CDR2 sequences are LNHDA and SQIVND (reference sequence). CDR3 length: 17 residues. DNA of the CDR3: TGTGCCAGTAGTCATGACAGGGGGCCAGCCCGGGAGTATACGCAGTATTTT. Its translation: CASSHDRGPAREYTQYF.

The chain employs TRBV7-3 and TRBJ1-2; TRBD1 aligns across 7 bases. Germline CDR1 SGHTA, CDR2 FQGTGA. The CDR3 contains 13 residues. V gave up 5 bases and J gave up 7 bases; unmatched junction bases: 7. The CDR3 sequence: CASSLDRERGYTF. DNA of the CDR3: TGTGCCAGCAGCCTAGACAGGGAGCGTGGCTACACCTTC.

CDR3 nucleotides: TGTGCCAGCAGCTTTGCGGGCGGGAGGGCCTTTTGGGAGACCCAGTACTTC. This encodes CASSFAGGRAFWETQYF. The chain has TRBV5-6 and TRBJ2-5, with 9 bases fitting TRBD2. Looked up from germline, CDR1 is SGHDT and CDR2 is YYEEEE. The ends lost 2 bases at V and 5 bases at J; junction bases unmatched: 13. There are 17 residues in the CDR3.

The chain recombines TRBV27 with TRBJ1-2, with D perhaps TRBD1 (6 bases). This CDR3 spans 11 amino acids. Trimming stripped 9 bases from V and 2 bases from J, with 7 bases between. Germline CDR1 MNHEY, CDR2 SMNVEV (reference sequence). CDR3 region: CASGQNYGYTF. Written as DNA, the CDR3 is TGTGCCAGTGGACAGAACTATGGCTACACCTTC.

This chain joins TRBV7-9 and TRBJ2-1, with 7 bases lining up with TRBD1. Germline CDR1 is SEHNR and CDR2 is FQNEAQ (reference sequence). The CDR3 runs to 15 residues. The trim removed 5 bases at V and 8 bases at J, leaving 12 bases unmatched. DNA of the CDR3: TGTGCCAGCAGCCTAGACAGGGTCGCATCTCATGAGCAGTTCTTC. This sequence encodes CASSLDRVASHEQFF.

V and J are TRBV27 and TRBJ2-5, with unresolved D. The V and J ends lost 5 bases and 0 bases respectively, with 19 bases between them. The CDR3 spans 17 residues. The germline gives CDR1 MNHEY, CDR2 SMNVEV (reference sequence). CDR3 sequence (DNA): TGTGCCAGCAGTACTCCCACTCCGCCCGAGTACCAAGAGACCCAGTACTTC. Its protein is CASSTPTPPEYQETQYF.

V is TRBV27 and J is TRBJ1-1; D is unresolved. This CDR3 comprises 13 residues. Germline V lookup: CDR1 MNHEY, CDR2 SMNVEV (reference sequence). Trimming cost V 5 bases and J 2 bases, with 9 bases left between them. The CDR3: CASSKLINTEAFF. CDR3 coding DNA: TGTGCCAGCAGTAAACTAATAAACACTGAAGCTTTCTTT.

The V gene is TRBV7-9, the J gene TRBJ1-2, with 11 bases matching TRBD1. Trimming took 5 bases from V and 9 from J; bases not matched to a gene: 5. Per the germline V gene, CDR1 is SEHNR and CDR2 is FQNEAQ (reference sequence). The CDR3 totals 13 residues. The CDR3 bases are TGTGCCAGCAGCGTGGGACAGGGGGAAAGCTACACCTTC. As protein: CASSVGQGESYTF.

The chain couples TRBV19 to TRBJ2-4; D unresolved. This CDR3 spans 16 amino acids. Trimming removed 3 bases from V and 0 bases from J, with 12 bases in between. The V gene's germline CDR1 is LNHDA and CDR2 SQIVND (reference sequence). CDR3 protein: CASSIQFNLAKNIQYF. In DNA form, the CDR3 reads TGTGCCAGTAGTATTCAGTTCAATCTAGCCAAAAACATTCAGTACTTC.

The gene calls are TRBV28 and TRBJ1-1; D is perhaps TRBD1 (5 bases). CDR3 length: 16 residues. Germline CDR1 reads MDHEN; CDR2 reads SYDVKM. Trimming shortened V by 8 bases and J by 1 base, and 20 bases separated the two germline ends. The chain's CDR3 is CASVPSGLKPNTEAFF. CDR3 DNA: TGTGCCAGCGTTCCTTCGGGACTGAAACCGAACACTGAAGCTTTCTTT.

The rearrangement joins TRBV15 to TRBJ1-4; maybe TRBD1 (6 bases). The germline CDR1 and CDR2 sequences are LNHNV and YYDKDF (reference sequence). Trimming took off 5 bases at V and 11 bases at J, with 12 bases between the two ends. The CDR3 loop spans 12 amino acids. The CDR3 nucleotides are TGTGCCACCAGCGAAACAGGGATGAAACTGTTTTTT. It translates to CATSETGMKLFF.

This chain links TRBV6-1 with TRBJ2-3; D is possibly TRBD1 (6 bases). CDR1 MNHNS and CDR2 SASEGT come from the germline V gene. This CDR3 is built from 19 residues. The germline V and J ends were trimmed by 0 bases and 5 bases, with 24 bases remaining between them. CDR3 in DNA: TGTGCCAGCAGTGAAGCCCACGGGACACTCCCTCATGGGAAAGATACGCAGTATTTT. It is translated as CASSEAHGTLPHGKDTQYF.

This chain uses TRBV5-1 with TRBJ2-1; TRBD1 matches at 8 bases. This CDR3 region has 16 residues. CDR1 SGHRS and CDR2 YFSETQ come from the germline V gene. Germline trimming cut 1 base from V and 7 bases from J; bases unmatched to any gene: 10. CDR3 loop: CASSLFGQGAVNEQFF. For the CDR3, the DNA is TGCGCCAGCAGCTTGTTCGGTCAGGGGGCAGTTAATGAGCAGTTCTTC. Together with reference TRBV5-1 and TRBJ2-1, the CDR3 gives the full variable domain: KAGVTQTPRYLIKTRGQQVTLSCSPISGHRSVSWYQQTPGQGLQFLFEYFSETQRNKGNFPGRFSGRQFSNSRSEMNVSTLELGDSALYLCASSLFGQGAVNEQFFGPGTRLTVL.

The V gene is TRBV1, the J gene TRBJ2-1; TRBD2, as called in the table, went unchecked against the DNA. TRBV1 corresponds to a pseudogene. This CDR3 contains 13 residues. The CDR3: CTSSLRGANEQFF. The CDR3 DNA sequence: TGCACCAGCAGCCTCCGGGGGGCAAATGAGCAGTTCTTC.

The chain uses TRBV5-4 and TRBJ2-1, with TRBD2 matching 7 bases. V trimming: 0 bases; J trimming: 10 bases; junction bases outside the gene matches: 13. Looked up from germline, CDR1 is SGHNT and CDR2 is YYREEE (reference sequence). CDR3 length: 16 amino acids. The CDR3 is CASSLAGAGALGEQFF. The CDR3 bases are TGTGCCAGCAGCTTGGCTGGGGCGGGAGCCCTCGGGGAGCAGTTCTTC. Variable domain in full (rest from reference TRBV5-4 and TRBJ2-1): ETGVTQSPTHLIKTRGQQVTLRCSSQSGHNTVSWYQQALGQGPQFIFQYYREEENGRGNFPPRFSGLQFPNYSSELNVNALELDDSALYLCASSLAGAGALGEQFFGPGTRLTVL.

The J gene is TRBJ2-1, the V gene TRBV9, with D perhaps matching TRBD2 (5 bases). Trimming removed 1 base at V and 8 bases at J, with 22 bases between. The CDR3 runs to 17 residues. Germline V gene lookup returns CDR1 SGDLS and CDR2 YYNGEE. This CDR3 is CASSVNLGLSLLDEQFF. The DNA of the CDR3 is TGTGCCAGCAGCGTAAATTTAGGACTTTCCCTTTTGGATGAGCAGTTCTTC. The full variable domain, with the rest looked up from reference TRBV9 and TRBJ2-1, is DSGVTQTPKHLITATGQRVTLRCSPRSGDLSVYWYQQSLDQGLQFLIQYYNGEERAKGNILERFSAQQFPDLHSELNLSSLELGDSALYFCASSVNLGLSLLDEQFFGPGTRLTVL.

The chain couples TRBV28 to TRBJ2-7; the D gene is possibly TRBD2 (5 bases). The CDR3 length is 13 residues. Germline V gives CDR1 MDHEN, CDR2 SYDVKM. The CDR3 is CAGRRRSSYEQYF. The DNA of the CDR3 is TGTGCTGGAAGGAGGAGGAGCTCCTACGAGCAGTACTTC.

This clone occurred a few times. This chain links TRBV7-2 with TRBJ2-2; a possible D gene is TRBD2 (6 bases). V shed 8 bases and J shed 5 bases, with 21 bases lying between them. The CDR3 contains 16 residues. The V gene's germline CDR1 is SGHTA and CDR2 FQGNSA. This CDR3 is CASLPSPGASTGELFF. DNA for the CDR3: TGTGCCAGCCTTCCGAGTCCGGGAGCCTCGACCGGGGAGCTGTTTTTT.